Listed below are T cell receptor beta chains from one sample, sequenced in a study of Ad26.COV2.S vaccination and SARS-CoV-2 variants. Repertoires were generated with immunoSEQ multiplex PCR, while TCRdb's copy carries only in-frame clones and drops some. This table has a few hundred thousand clones, 75% to 95% appearing once. The specimen was peripheral blood, collected in a trial of Ad26.COV2.S vaccine versus placebo. These TCRs come from a person aged 18-60 years who received the Ad26.COV2.S COVID-19 vaccine or a placebo. The CDR3 runs from the conserved cysteine through the conserved F or W. The D gene is left open where the match is weak. The size of a clone is reported for some rows only, either as once, few or many, or as a class for expanded clones.

clone_size,d_call,v_call,j_call,cdr3_nt,cdr3_aa
NA,NA,TRBV4-1,TRBJ2-3,TGCGCCAGCAGCCAAACCGGGACCCTGGGGACAGATACGCAGTATTTT,CASSQTGTLGTDTQYF
once,NA,TRBV4-3,TRBJ2-2,TGCGCCAGCAGCCAAGATATCAGTCCTGGGGAGCTGTTTTTT,CASSQDISPGELFF
NA,NA,TRBV3-1/TRBV3-2,TRBJ2-5,TGTGCCAGCAGCCAAGGACAGAAGACCCAGTACTTC,CASSQGQKTQYF
NA,TRBD1,TRBV5-8,TRBJ1-6,TGTGCCAGCAGCTTGCGGACCGGGACAGGGGGAAAGGCCCTCCACTTT,CASSLRTGTGGKALHF
NA,TRBD1,TRBV11-2,TRBJ1-6,TGTGCCAGCAGTTTCCGGTCCCGACAGGGTGGGTCACCCCTCCACTTT,CASSFRSRQGGSPLHF
once,NA,TRBV6-6,TRBJ2-4,TGTGCCAGCACCCACAGTCTCCCCGGGATTCAGTACTTC,CASTHSLPGIQYF
NA,NA,TRBV10-3,TRBJ1-2,TGTGCCATCAGTGGGGGGGGGCAGCCCTATGGCTACACCTTC,CAISGGGQPYGYTF
NA,NA,TRBV6-2/TRBV6-3,TRBJ1-2,TGTGCCAGCAGTTACTCGATTGGGGGCTATGGCTACACCTTC,CASSYSIGGYGYTF
NA,NA,TRBV7-2,TRBJ1-5,TGTGCCAGCAGCTTAGGACAGTCCCTGAATCAGCCCCAGCATTTT,CASSLGQSLNQPQHF
NA,NA,TRBV21-1,TRBJ2-5,TGTGCCAGCAGCAAAGTCCGATGGCTCCTTGGTCGGACTAGCGTTGAAGAGACCCAGTACTTC,CASSKVRWLLGRTSVEETQYF
NA,NA,TRBV10-1,TRBJ1-1,TGCGCCAGCAGTGAGTCGGGAGGGACCGGACTTAAAGCTTTCTTT,CASSESGGTGLKAFF
NA,NA,TRBV12-3/TRBV12-4,TRBJ2-1,TGTGCCAGCAGTAATTTGAGTGAGCAGTTCTTC,CASSNLSEQFF
once,TRBD1,TRBV2,TRBJ1-4,TGTGCCAGCAGTGAACCGGACAGGGAGGACGCTAATGAAAAACTGTTTTTT,CASSEPDREDANEKLFF
once,NA,TRBV27,TRBJ1-3,TGTGCCAGCAGTCTCCTAGGGCCGGGGGGACCTGCAAACACCATATATTTT,CASSLLGPGGPANTIYF
NA,NA,TRBV6-4,TRBJ2-7,TGTGCCAGCAGTCCGACCGGGACTGGCGAGCAGTACTTC,CASSPTGTGEQYF
NA,NA,TRBV15,TRBJ2-2,TGTGCCACCAGCAGAGAAGGCAGTTCCGAAGTGACCGGGGAGCTGTTTTTT,CATSREGSSEVTGELFF
NA,NA,TRBV29-1,TRBJ2-1,TGCAGCGCCAACCCGGGACCACTGTACAATGAGCAGTTCTTC,CSANPGPLYNEQFF
NA,TRBD2,TRBV10-1,TRBJ2-1,TGCGCCAGCAGTCGCCTAGCGGGAGGAAGCTCCTACAATGAGCAGTTCTTC,CASSRLAGGSSYNEQFF
NA,TRBD1,TRBV3-1/TRBV3-2,TRBJ1-2,TGTGCCAGCAAAGAGAGACAGGGCAATGGCTACACCTTC,CASKERQGNGYTF
NA,TRBD2,TRBV30,TRBJ2-1,TGTGCCTGGAGTGTACTCGCTAGCGGCTCCTACAATGAGCAGTTCTTC,CAWSVLASGSYNEQFF
NA,NA,TRBV2,TRBJ2-1,TGTGCCAGCATAGGAAATTTGGACTACAATGAGCAGTTCTTC,CASIGNLDYNEQFF
NA,NA,TRBV27,TRBJ2-3,TGTGCCAGCAGTCCCCGGGAATATCTCACAGATACGCAGTATTTT,CASSPREYLTDTQYF
NA,NA,TRBV6-5,TRBJ2-5,TGTGCCAGCACCATAAAGCCGGGGGAGACCCAGTACTTC,CASTIKPGETQYF
NA,NA,TRBV7-2,TRBJ2-1,TGTGCCAGCAGCTTAGGGGGAGCCCGAACGAATGAGCAGTTCTTC,CASSLGGARTNEQFF
NA,TRBD2,TRBV9,TRBJ2-1,TGTGCCAGCAGCGTAGCCGGGACTAGCGGGAGCAATCGTCTTTTCTTC,CASSVAGTSGSNRLFF
NA,TRBD1,TRBV2,TRBJ1-1,TGTGCCAGCAGTTATGACAGGGGATTGAACACTGAAGCTTTCTTT,CASSYDRGLNTEAFF
NA,NA,TRBV10-3,TRBJ2-3,TGTGCCATCACCCCGGGATTCACAGATACGCAGTATTTT,CAITPGFTDTQYF
NA,TRBD2,TRBV7-2,TRBJ2-1,TGTGCCAGCCGCCCTAGACTAGCGGGAGGTCTAGAGGATGAGCAGTTCTTC,CASRPRLAGGLEDEQFF
NA,TRBD1,TRBV19,TRBJ2-1,TGTGCCAGTAGTATAGCCTCTGGGACAGGCAATGAGCAGTTCTTC,CASSIASGTGNEQFF
NA,TRBD1,TRBV30,TRBJ1-1,TGTGCCTGGGCACCGGGACAGGGGGCGCGTAACACTGAAGCTTTCTTT,CAWAPGQGARNTEAFF
NA,TRBD2,TRBV2,TRBJ2-3,TGTGCCACCCTACGGCGGGAGGGCTCAACAGATACGCAGTATTTT,CATLRREGSTDTQYF
NA,NA,TRBV7-9,TRBJ2-5,TGTGCCAGCAGCTTAGGAGGCAGCGTTATGACCCAGTACTTC,CASSLGGSVMTQYF
NA,NA,TRBV7-6,TRBJ1-2,TGTGCCAGCTCGCAAAACCCCGGAGGGAACTATGGCTACACCTTC,CASSQNPGGNYGYTF
NA,NA,TRBV19,TRBJ1-1,TGTGCCAGTACCTACCCCTCGGACAGGAACACTGAAGCTTTCTTT,CASTYPSDRNTEAFF
once,TRBD2,TRBV27,TRBJ2-7,TGTGCCAGCAAATCGACTAGCGGGAGCGTTGCCTACGAGCAGTACTTC,CASKSTSGSVAYEQYF
NA,TRBD2,TRBV10-2,TRBJ2-7,TGCGCCAGCAGTGAGGGAGTACTAGCGGGAGCCTACGAGCAGTACTTC,CASSEGVLAGAYEQYF
NA,TRBD1,TRBV7-9,TRBJ2-5,TGTGCCAGCAGCTTAGGGACAGGTCTTCAAGAGACCCAGTACTTC,CASSLGTGLQETQYF
few,TRBD1,TRBV7-9,TRBJ2-7,TGTGCCAGCAGCACGGGACAGGGGGTTTACGAGCAGTACTTC,CASSTGQGVYEQYF
NA,TRBD2,TRBV6-5,TRBJ2-5,TGTGCCAGCAGGGTCGGACTAGCGAAAGAGACCCAGTACTTC,CASRVGLAKETQYF
NA,NA,TRBV19,TRBJ2-1,TGTGCCAGTAGTATAGCCCACCTGGGGGAGTACTACAATGAGCAGTTCTTC,CASSIAHLGEYYNEQFF
NA,NA,TRBV4-2,TRBJ2-3,TGTGCCAGCAGCCAAGATGAGGAGGACAGCACTTACACAGATACGCAGTATTTT,CASSQDEEDSTYTDTQYF
NA,NA,TRBV19,TRBJ1-5,TGTGCCAGTAGTCCCCCCGTCGGGGACAAAGAGATTTGGCACCAGCATTTT,CASSPPVGDKEIWHQHF
NA,NA,TRBV9,TRBJ1-6,TGTGCCAGCAGCGTAGAGGCCGGGTATAATTCACCCCTCCACTTT,CASSVEAGYNSPLHF
NA,NA,TRBV7-6,TRBJ2-7,TGTGCCAGTGGGGATTATTCCGGGACAACCGAGCAGTACTTC,CASGDYSGTTEQYF
NA,TRBD1,TRBV10-3,TRBJ2-7,TGTGCCATCAGCTCCGGACAGGCCTACGAGCAGTACTTC,CAISSGQAYEQYF
NA,NA,TRBV2,TRBJ2-1,TGTGCCAGCAGGCTACCACGGGATTTCCGATCAAACAATGAGCAGTTCTTC,CASRLPRDFRSNNEQFF
NA,NA,TRBV2,TRBJ2-3,TGTGCCAGCAGTGAGGACATCACAGATACGCAGTATTTT,CASSEDITDTQYF
NA,NA,TRBV3-1/TRBV3-2,TRBJ1-2,TGTGCCAGCAGCCAACAGGGAGGCTACACCTTC,CASSQQGGYTF
NA,TRBD2,TRBV14,TRBJ2-1,TGTGCCAGCAGCCCGGAGGGCGGGAGGGTAGATGAGCAGTTCTTC,CASSPEGGRVDEQFF
NA,TRBD1,TRBV6-2/TRBV6-3,TRBJ1-5,TGTGCCAGCAGTTACGTTTCAGGGGGACCTCAGCCCCAGCATTTT,CASSYVSGGPQPQHF
NA,TRBD1,TRBV19,TRBJ2-3,TGTGCCAGTAAGGAAAGGGACAGGGGGCTCCTTAGCACAGATACGCAGTATTTT,CASKERDRGLLSTDTQYF
NA,NA,TRBV4-2,TRBJ1-1,TGTGCCAGCAGCCAAGCCAAAACAGGGCTCATGAACACTGAAGCTTTCTTT,CASSQAKTGLMNTEAFF
NA,NA,TRBV28,TRBJ1-3,TGTGCCAGCAGTTTCACGGGGGCCGGAAACACCATATATTTT,CASSFTGAGNTIYF
NA,TRBD1,TRBV27,TRBJ1-1,TGTGCCAGCAGTTCCTACGGGACAGCTCACACTGAAGCTTTCTTT,CASSSYGTAHTEAFF
once,NA,TRBV18,TRBJ2-4,TGTGCCAGCTCACCGGACGGCCTCCTTGACATTCAGTACTTC,CASSPDGLLDIQYF
NA,NA,TRBV20-1,TRBJ2-1,TGCAGTGCAATCCAGGTAAATGAGCAGTTCTTC,CSAIQVNEQFF
NA,NA,TRBV4-3,TRBJ1-2,TGCGCCAGCAGCCAAGAAAGGGGGTACTTTGGCTACACCTTC,CASSQERGYFGYTF
NA,NA,TRBV27,TRBJ1-1,TGTGCCAGCAGTTTTTCGAAAAACACTGAAGCTTTCTTT,CASSFSKNTEAFF
NA,NA,TRBV5-5,TRBJ2-7,TGTGCCAGCAGCTTAGTGAGCGGCTACGAGCAGTACTTC,CASSLVSGYEQYF